What follows are 31 T cell receptor beta chains derived from one specimen sequenced in a study of blood T cell repertoires in COVID-19. The data were produced by immunoSEQ multiplex PCR, yet TCRdb's version contains in-frame clones alone and is incomplete. The data show under 200,000 clones, roughly 86% seen once. Specimen: peripheral blood. The receptor set was obtained from a woman of 80 years or more in a cohort sampled during active or convalescent COVID-19.

Regarding this clone: The junction and the germline gene differ at one end; a read error may be behind it. The chain employs TRBV6-1 and TRBJ2-3; TRBD2 agrees at 7 bases. Germline V gives CDR1 MNHNS, CDR2 SASEGT. This CDR3 spans 15 amino acids. The CDR3 DNA follows: TGTGCCAGCAGTAAAGCGGGGAGAGGGACAGATACGCAGTATTTT. This codes for CASSKAGRGTDTQYF.

For this clone: Other DNA sequences in this specimen translate into the identical CDR3. The rearrangement links TRBV7-2 to TRBJ2-5; D possibly corresponds to TRBD2 (6 bases). The CDR3 sequence is 13 residues long. Trimming shortened V by 1 base and J by 5 bases, and 8 bases separated the two germline ends. The germline V gene has CDR1 SGHTA and CDR2 FQGNSA. The CDR3 nucleotides are TGTGCCAGCAGCTTAGGCCTAGCGGAGACCCAGTACTTC. Translation gives CASSLGLAETQYF.

This chain links TRBV30 with TRBJ1-6; possibly TRBD1 for D (5 bases). This CDR3 has 16 amino acids. The germline CDR1 and CDR2 sequences are GTSNPN and SVGIG (reference sequence). The ends were cut back, 5 bases at V and 6 bases at J, with 20 bases in the middle. In DNA, the CDR3 is TGTGCCTGGGAACTTTCTGGGGGAGGTGGTAATTCACCCCTCCACTTT. Protein product: CAWELSGGGGNSPLHF.

The V call is TRBV10-2, the J call TRBJ1-2, with D perhaps TRBD1 (6 bases). Germline CDR1 and CDR2: WSHSY and SAAADI. The germline V and J ends were trimmed by 5 bases and 7 bases, with 11 bases remaining between them. The CDR3 has 12 residues. CDR3 DNA: TGCGCCAGCAGTACTCAGGGGACTGGCTACACCTTC. Translated, it gives CASSTQGTGYTF.

CDR3 DNA sequence: TGTGCCACCAGTGATTCCTCGGTGACCCCTAGGGAAAAACTGTTTTTT. It is translated as CATSDSSVTPREKLFF. V gene TRBV24-1 combines with J gene TRBJ1-4, with unresolved D. Per the germline V gene, CDR1 is KGHDR and CDR2 is SFDVKD. The CDR3 extends over 16 amino acids. V lost 2 bases and J lost 8, with 17 bases in between.

The chain's CDR3 is CASSPLQANQPQHF. CDR3 DNA sequence: TGTGCCAGCAGCCCCCTGCAGGCAAATCAGCCCCAGCATTTT. The rearrangement uses TRBV7-2 and TRBJ1-5; no reliable D call. Germline-derived CDR1 and CDR2 are SGHTA and FQGNSA. This CDR3 is built from 14 residues. The V gene lost 5 bases and the J gene lost 4 bases, with 12 bases spanning the gap.

The chain uses TRBV27 and TRBJ1-2; no clear D gene. The V end lost 4 bases, the J end lost 2 bases, and 8 bases lay between the germline ends. This CDR3 spans 13 amino acids. The germline CDR1 and CDR2 sequences are MNHEY and SMNVEV (reference sequence). The CDR3 DNA follows: TGTGCCAGCAGTTCTAGAGGGAACTATGGCTACACCTTC. Its protein product is CASSSRGNYGYTF.

V is TRBV2 and J is TRBJ2-5; 7 nucleotides match TRBD2. The germline gives CDR1 SNHLY, CDR2 FYNNEI. The J segment lost 5 bases and the V segment lost 2 bases, leaving 11 bases of the junction unmatched. The CDR3 consists of 16 residues. The CDR3 spells CASSERSGRAGETQYF. CDR3 DNA sequence: TGTGCCAGCAGTGAAAGGTCTGGGAGGGCCGGGGAGACCCAGTACTTC.

In nucleotides, the CDR3 is TGTGCCATCAGGGGGACAGCCACCGGAGAGGCTTTCTTT. This translates into CAIRGTATGEAFF. The V gene is TRBV10-3, the J gene TRBJ1-1; 7 positions agree with TRBD1. The CDR3 is 13 residues long. The germline CDR1 and CDR2 sequences are ENHRY and SYGVKD. V shed 6 bases and J 11 bases; nucleotides not matched to a gene: 12.

The gene calls are TRBV4-2 and TRBJ2-7; D not resolved. This CDR3 spans 15 amino acids. Germline-derived CDR1 and CDR2 are LGHNA and YNFKEQ. Trimming removed 6 bases from V and 9 bases from J, with 24 bases in between. Here the CDR3 DNA reads TGTGCCAGCAGTCCTACCGTAGCTGCCTTATACACGCAGTACTTC. Protein product: CASSPTVAALYTQYF.

V gene TRBV9 combines with J gene TRBJ2-3, with TRBD2 identical over 8 bases. Trimming took 0 bases from V and 4 from J; bases not matched to a gene: 4. The germline gives CDR1 SGDLS, CDR2 YYNGEE. The CDR3 runs 15 residues. The CDR3 DNA follows: TGTGCCAGCAGCGTAGCCGGGAGGGACGCAGATACGCAGTATTTT. Its translation is CASSVAGRDADTQYF.

The chain employs TRBV2 and TRBJ1-4, with 7 bases fitting TRBD1. J gave up 11 bases and V 4 bases, and 13 bases lay outside the gene matches. Germline-derived CDR1 and CDR2 are SNHLY and FYNNEI. The CDR3 runs 15 residues. This chain's CDR3 is CASSGTGWNRGKLFF. As DNA, the CDR3 is TGTGCCAGCAGTGGGACAGGTTGGAATCGCGGGAAACTGTTTTTT.

This chain joins TRBV30 and TRBJ2-7, with TRBD2 matching 12 bases. Germline CDR1 and CDR2: GTSNPN and SVGIG (reference sequence). The CDR3 extends over 16 amino acids. Trimming cost V 5 bases and J 3 bases; bases outside gene matches: 11. As DNA, the CDR3 is TGTGCCTGGGCAGGACGGACTAGCGGGAATCTCTACGAGCAGTACGTC. Its translation is CAWAGRTSGNLYEQYV.

The rearrangement joins TRBV19 to TRBJ1-5; D perhaps matches TRBD1 (5 bases). Trimming left V 3 bases short and J 1 base short, with 22 bases between. Looked up from germline, CDR1 is LNHDA and CDR2 is SQIVND (reference sequence). This CDR3 comprises 19 residues. The CDR3 protein is CASSIGDYQGVRSNQPQHF. The CDR3 bases are TGTGCCAGTAGTATTGGGGACTACCAGGGAGTCCGAAGCAATCAGCCCCAGCATTTT. The full variable domain, its missing parts supplied by reference TRBV19 and TRBJ1-5, is DGGITQSPKYLFRKEGQNVTLSCEQNLNHDAMYWYRQDPGQGLRLIYYSQIVNDFQKGDIAEGYSVSREKKESFPLTVTSAQKNPTAFYLCASSIGDYQGVRSNQPQHFGDGTRLSIL.

For the CDR3, the DNA is TGTGCCAGCAGCTCCCAGGGGCCCAATCAGCCCCAGCATTTT. This encodes CASSSQGPNQPQHF. The chain carries TRBV7-2 and TRBJ1-5; the D gene is possibly TRBD1 (6 bases). V was shortened by 4 bases and J by 3 bases, with 10 bases between the two germline ends. From germline, CDR1 is SGHTA and CDR2 FQGNSA. The CDR3 length is 14 residues.

Written as DNA, the CDR3 is TGTGCCAGCAGCGCGACTAGCGTAACCTACAATGAGCAGTTCTTC. This translates into CASSATSVTYNEQFF. V and J are TRBV7-9 and TRBJ2-1, with TRBD2 matching 8 bases. The V segment lost 5 bases and the J segment 2 bases; nucleotides outside the gene matches: 5. The germline CDR1 and CDR2 sequences are SEHNR and FQNEAQ (reference sequence). The CDR3 has 15 amino acids. The full variable domain, rest sourced from reference TRBV7-9 and TRBJ2-1, is DTGVSQNPRHKITKRGQNVTFRCDPISEHNRLYWYRQTLGQGPEFLTYFQNEAQLEKSRLLSDRFSAERPKGSFSTLEIQRTEQGDSAMYLCASSATSVTYNEQFFGPGTRLTVL.

The rearrangement uses TRBV6-2 or TRBV6-3 and TRBJ2-5; D may be TRBD1 (5 bases). The CDR3 totals 17 residues. V was shortened by 0 bases and J by 4 bases, with 18 bases between the two germline ends. Per germline, CDR1 MNHEY and CDR2 SVGEGT. CDR3 in amino acids: CASSYSKGQPERETQYF. CDR3 DNA sequence: TGTGCCAGCAGTTACTCGAAGGGGCAGCCCGAACGAGAGACCCAGTACTTC.

The chain carries TRBV15 and TRBJ2-2; D ambiguous. This CDR3 region has 14 residues. The V gene lost 1 base and the J gene lost 5 bases, with 8 bases spanning the gap. Germline values: CDR1 LNHNV, CDR2 YYDKDF (reference sequence). CDR3 DNA sequence: TGTGCCACCAGCAGAGGGCATCAGACCGGGGAGCTGTTTTTT. Its translation: CATSRGHQTGELFF.

This chain connects TRBV28 to TRBJ1-1; weak D call: TRBD1 (6 bases). The length of the CDR3 is 16 residues. CDR1 and CDR2 (germline): MDHEN, SYDVKM. Trimming took off 6 bases at V and 7 bases at J, with 24 bases between the two ends. CDR3 in DNA: TGTGCCAGCAGGACCCCGTGGAGGACAGCCTTTTATGAAGCTTTCTTT. Translating it yields CASRTPWRTAFYEAFF.

The chain couples TRBV24-1 to TRBJ2-4; 10 bases match TRBD2. V trimming: 0 bases; J trimming: 0 bases; junction bases outside the gene matches: 4. The V gene's germline CDR1 is KGHDR and CDR2 SFDVKD. The CDR3 is made up of 18 amino acids. CDR3 sequence (DNA): TGTGCCACCAGTGATTTGCCTAGCGGGAGTTCAGCCAAAAACATTCAGTACTTC. This encodes CATSDLPSGSSAKNIQYF.

The chain carries TRBV4-1 and TRBJ2-7; TRBD2 might be the D (5 bases). CDR1 is MGHRA, CDR2 YSYEKL, per germline. CDR3 length: 13 amino acids. V lost 0 bases and J 6 bases, leaving 9 bases between the germline ends. CDR3 region: CASSQDRGFEQYV. As DNA, the CDR3 is TGCGCCAGCAGCCAAGATAGAGGGTTCGAGCAGTACGTC.

This clone was found many times. V gene TRBV5-4 combines with J gene TRBJ1-6; 7 bases line up with TRBD1. The V gene end was trimmed by 0 bases and the J gene end by 6 bases; junction bases not matched to a gene: 0. The CDR3 covers 14 residues. The germline V gene has CDR1 SGHNT and CDR2 YYREEE (reference sequence). For the CDR3, the DNA is TGTGCCAGCAGCTTGGGACAGGGTAATTCACCCCTCCACTTT. Its translation is CASSLGQGNSPLHF.

The genes are TRBV5-6 and TRBJ1-2; D possibly corresponds to TRBD1 (5 bases). Trimming took 4 bases from V and 2 from J, leaving 15 bases between them. In germline, CDR1 is SGHDT, CDR2 YYEEEE. CDR3 size: 15 residues. The CDR3 DNA is TGTGCCAGCAGCAATTATCCGACAGCGAACTATGGCTACACCTTC. This gives the protein CASSNYPTANYGYTF.

This clone was recorded once. This chain connects TRBV2 to TRBJ1-5; possibly TRBD1 for D (6 bases). Per the germline V gene, CDR1 is SNHLY and CDR2 is FYNNEI. The CDR3 runs 15 residues. V was clipped by 5 bases and J by 0 bases, with 11 bases between them. CDR3 residues: CASSLDRNSNQPQHF. In DNA, the CDR3 is TGTGCCAGCAGTCTGGACAGAAATAGCAATCAGCCCCAGCATTTT.

This chain links TRBV11-3 with TRBJ2-5; 7 nucleotides align to TRBD2. V trimming: 5 bases; J trimming: 3 bases; junction bases outside the gene matches: 12. Per the germline V gene, CDR1 is SGHNT and CDR2 is YENEEA. The CDR3 totals 16 residues. CDR3 protein: CASSTRTSWGEETQYF. DNA for the CDR3: TGTGCCAGCAGCACCCGGACTAGTTGGGGGGAAGAGACCCAGTACTTC.

This clone was observed once. V is TRBV19 and J is TRBJ1-1, with TRBD1 matching 10 bases. The CDR3 spans 17 residues. V gave up 7 bases and J gave up 3 bases; unmatched junction bases: 14. Germline V gives CDR1 LNHDA, CDR2 SQIVND (reference sequence). The chain's CDR3 is CASKGQGSRSRDTEAFF. The CDR3 DNA reads as TGTGCCAGTAAGGGACAGGGGTCTAGAAGTCGAGACACTGAAGCTTTCTTT.

The J gene is TRBJ2-6, the V gene TRBV29-1; a weak D match, TRBD2 (5 bases). Germline V gene lookup returns CDR1 SQVTM and CDR2 ANQGSEA. This CDR3 has 15 amino acids. The V and J ends lost 7 bases and 2 bases respectively, with 15 bases between them. The CDR3 DNA sequence: TGCAGCGCCGGGAACACTTTTGCTGGGGCCAACGTCCTGACTTTC. This gives the protein CSAGNTFAGANVLTF.

The genes are TRBV27 and TRBJ1-2; 12 bases match TRBD1. The germline CDR1 and CDR2 sequences are MNHEY and SMNVEV (reference sequence). J gave up 7 bases and V 6 bases, and 6 bases lay outside the gene matches. The CDR3 spans 14 residues. The CDR3 nucleotides are TGTGCCAGCAGGGGGACAGGGGGCGCACTTGGCTACACCTTC. This sequence encodes CASRGTGGALGYTF.

This sequence joins TRBV15 and TRBJ2-3; TRBD2 might be the D (6 bases). The V gene's germline CDR1 is LNHNV and CDR2 YYDKDF (reference sequence). V dropped 2 bases and J dropped 13 bases, with 16 bases sitting between them. The CDR3 spans 13 residues. The CDR3 nucleotides read TGTGCCACCAGCAGACGGTCCCGGGACTGGGAGTATTTT. Amino acid sequence: CATSRRSRDWEYF.

This clone showed up just once. This chain links TRBV10-3 with TRBJ1-1, with no clear D. V dropped 6 bases and J dropped 5 bases, with 13 bases sitting between them. Germline V gene lookup returns CDR1 ENHRY and CDR2 SYGVKD. The CDR3 consists of 13 residues. Here the CDR3 reads CAISYSPRTEAFF. CDR3 nucleotides: TGTGCCATCAGCTACTCCCCGCGGACTGAAGCTTTCTTT.

DNA for the CDR3: TGTGCCATCAGGGCGCGGGAGGCGGCAGATACGCAGTATTTT. Protein: CAIRAREAADTQYF. The chain recombines TRBV10-3 with TRBJ2-3, with 8 bases that match TRBD2. This CDR3 spans 14 amino acids. Germline CDR1 is ENHRY and CDR2 is SYGVKD. V was pared by 6 bases and J by 4 bases, with 6 bases of the junction left unmatched.